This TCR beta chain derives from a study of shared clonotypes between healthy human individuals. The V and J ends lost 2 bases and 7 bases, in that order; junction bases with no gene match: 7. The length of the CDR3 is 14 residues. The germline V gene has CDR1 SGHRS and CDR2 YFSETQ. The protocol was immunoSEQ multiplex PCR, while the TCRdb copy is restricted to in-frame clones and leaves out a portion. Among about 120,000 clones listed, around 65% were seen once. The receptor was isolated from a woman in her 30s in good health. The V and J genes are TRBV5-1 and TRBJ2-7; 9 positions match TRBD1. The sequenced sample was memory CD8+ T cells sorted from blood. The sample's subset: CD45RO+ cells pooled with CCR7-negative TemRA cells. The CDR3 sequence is CASSFGQGPLEQYF. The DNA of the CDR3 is TGCGCCAGCAGCTTTGGACAGGGGCCGTTGGAGCAGTACTTC.